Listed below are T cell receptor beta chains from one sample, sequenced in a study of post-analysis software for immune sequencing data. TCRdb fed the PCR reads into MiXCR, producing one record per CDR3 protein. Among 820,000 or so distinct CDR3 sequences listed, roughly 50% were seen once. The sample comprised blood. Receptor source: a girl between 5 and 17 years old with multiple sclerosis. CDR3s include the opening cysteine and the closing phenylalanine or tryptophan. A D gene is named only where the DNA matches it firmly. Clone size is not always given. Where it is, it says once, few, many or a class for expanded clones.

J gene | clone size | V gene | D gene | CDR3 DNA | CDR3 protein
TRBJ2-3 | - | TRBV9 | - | TGTGCCAGCAGCGCCGGATTCCGTCCAGATACGCAGTATTTT | CASSAGFRPDTQYF
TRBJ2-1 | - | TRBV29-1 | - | TGCAGCGTTGACGAGCCAATGTACAATGAGCAGTTCTTC | CSVDEPMYNEQFF
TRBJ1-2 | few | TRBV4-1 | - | TGCGCCAGCAGCCCCACGCCTTCCGGGGGCGCGGACTATGGCTACACCTTC | CASSPTPSGGADYGYTF
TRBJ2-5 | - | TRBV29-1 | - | TGCAGCGTTTCTTGGTCGGCGGAGACCCAGTACTTC | CSVSWSAETQYF
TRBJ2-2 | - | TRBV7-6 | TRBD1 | TGTGCCAGCAGCTCTAGGACAGGGGGCAGCACCGGGGAGCTGTTTTTT | CASSSRTGGSTGELFF
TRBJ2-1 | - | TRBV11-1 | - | TGTGCCAGCATGCGAAACGGTTACAATGAGCAGTTCTTC | CASMRNGYNEQFF
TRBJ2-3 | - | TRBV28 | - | TGTGCCAGCAGCCCTTCGGTAAGGGTCGATACGCAGTATTTT | CASSPSVRVDTQYF
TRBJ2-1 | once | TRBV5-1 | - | TGCGCCAGCGCCAAAATAACAGGTGGGAGACAGGATGAGCAGTTCTTC | CASAKITGGRQDEQFF
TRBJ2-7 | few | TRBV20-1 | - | TGCAGTGGGACCTCCGGGCTAGTTAGGCCCTACGAGCAGTACTTC | CSGTSGLVRPYEQYF
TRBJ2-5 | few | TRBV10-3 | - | TGTGCCATCAGTGAGTCTGGCAGGGAGGAGACCCAGTACTTC | CAISESGREETQYF
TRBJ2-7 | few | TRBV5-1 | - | TGCGCCAGCAGCCATGGGTCCTTCGAGCAGTACTTC | CASSHGSFEQYF
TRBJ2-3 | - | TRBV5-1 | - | TGCGCCAGCACCAACATGGGCACGCAGTATTTT | CASTNMGTQYF
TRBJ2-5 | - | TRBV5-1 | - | TGCGCCAGCAGCAAGGACAGATCCCAAGAGACCCAGTACTTC | CASSKDRSQETQYF
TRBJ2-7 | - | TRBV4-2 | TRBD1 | TGTGCCAGCAGCCAAGATCAGGAGACAGGGGGCAGGTACGAGCAGTACTTC | CASSQDQETGGRYEQYF
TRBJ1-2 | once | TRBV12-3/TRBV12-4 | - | TGTGCCAGCAGTCCCCCGGGGGCCTTGGACTATGGCTACACCTTC | CASSPPGALDYGYTF
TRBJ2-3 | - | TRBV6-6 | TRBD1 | TGTGCCAGCAGCGGGGACAGATATACAGATACGCAGTATTTT | CASSGDRYTDTQYF
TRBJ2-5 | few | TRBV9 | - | TGTGCCAGCAGCGTAGATGGAGGGTTGCAAGAGACCCAGTACTTC | CASSVDGGLQETQYF
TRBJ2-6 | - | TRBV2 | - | TGTGCCAGCAGTGATTGGGCCGCCCGCTCTGGGGCCAACGTCCTGACTTTC | CASSDWAARSGANVLTF
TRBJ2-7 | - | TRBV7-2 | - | TGTGCCAGCAGCAGGCGGTTCGAGGTACACGAGCAGTACTTC | CASSRRFEVHEQYF
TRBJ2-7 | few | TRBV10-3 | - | TGTGCCATCGGCCCGGGGGCCCTTGGCGAGCAGTACTTC | CAIGPGALGEQYF
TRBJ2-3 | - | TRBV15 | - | TGTGCCACCAGCAGAGCTAACCGCCCATCGACAGATACGCAGTATTTT | CATSRANRPSTDTQYF
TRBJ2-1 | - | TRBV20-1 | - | TGCAGTGCTAGAGATCTCTTAGCGGAGGGGGGGTTCTTC | CSARDLLAEGGFF
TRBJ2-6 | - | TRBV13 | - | TGTGCCAGCAGCTTAGTGGGGCCCAACGTCCTGACTTTC | CASSLVGPNVLTF
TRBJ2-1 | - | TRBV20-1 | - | TGCAGTGCTCGGAGACAGGTTCGTGGAAATGAGCAGTTCTTC | CSARRQVRGNEQFF
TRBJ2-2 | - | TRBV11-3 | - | TGTGCCAGCAGCTTAGACCACGGGGAGCTGTTTTTT | CASSLDHGELFF
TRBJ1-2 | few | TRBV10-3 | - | TGTGCCATCAGGGACGGACACGTGAACTATGGCTACACCTTC | CAIRDGHVNYGYTF
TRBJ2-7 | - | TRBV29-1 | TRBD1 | TGCAGCGTTGGGACAGGGTTCGAGCAGTACTTC | CSVGTGFEQYF
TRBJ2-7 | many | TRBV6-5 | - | TGTGCCAGCAGTTACGACAGAGCCTCCTACGAGCAGTACTTC | CASSYDRASYEQYF
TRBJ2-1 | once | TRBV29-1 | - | TGCAGCGTTGAACCTCTCAGCAATGAGCAGTTCTTC | CSVEPLSNEQFF
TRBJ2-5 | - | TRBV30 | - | TGTGCCTGGAGTGTACCTACGGATGAGACCCAGTACTTC | CAWSVPTDETQYF
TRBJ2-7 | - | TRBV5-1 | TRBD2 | TGCGCCAGCAGCCTAGCGGGCGAAGAGTACAATGAGCAGTACTTC | CASSLAGEEYNEQYF
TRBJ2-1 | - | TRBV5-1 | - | TGCGCCAGCAGCTTGGCAAGGACTGTCACCTACAATGAGCAGTTCTTC | CASSLARTVTYNEQFF
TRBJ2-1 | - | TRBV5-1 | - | TGCGCCAGCACCCCCGGGGCCGAGACCTACAATGAGCAGTTCTTC | CASTPGAETYNEQFF
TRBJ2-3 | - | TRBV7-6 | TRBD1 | TGTGCCAGCAGCCCCGGACAGGGGCCACCCAGAGATACGCAGTATTTT | CASSPGQGPPRDTQYF
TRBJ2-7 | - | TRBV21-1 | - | TGTGCCAGCAGCAAAGCCCCCAGGGGACCCTACGAGCAGTACTTC | CASSKAPRGPYEQYF
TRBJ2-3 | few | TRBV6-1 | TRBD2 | TGTGCCAGCAGCGGGATACTAAGCGGGATGACAGATACGCAGTATTTT | CASSGILSGMTDTQYF
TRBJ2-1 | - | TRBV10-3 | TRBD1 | TGTGCCATCAGGCCGGGACAGGGGGCAGGCGGGGTCAAAGGGAGGCAGTTCTTC | CAIRPGQGAGGVKGRQFF
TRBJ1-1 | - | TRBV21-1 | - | TGTGCCAGCAGTAATGACAGGGCCACTGAAGCTTTCTTT | CASSNDRATEAFF
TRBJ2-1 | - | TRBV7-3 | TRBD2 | TGTGCCAGCAGCTTGTTAGCGGGAGACGGAATCTACAATGAGCAGTTCTTC | CASSLLAGDGIYNEQFF
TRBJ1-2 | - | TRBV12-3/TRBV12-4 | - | TGTGCCAGCAGTCACGCACGGACAGATGGCTACACCTTC | CASSHARTDGYTF
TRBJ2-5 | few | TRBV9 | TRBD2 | TGTGCCAGCAGCTCCGGGACTAGCAAAGAAGAGACCCAGTACTTC | CASSSGTSKEETQYF
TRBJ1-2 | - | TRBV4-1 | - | TGCGCCAGCAGCCAAGATCGAGGAGTGGATGGAGGCTACACCTTC | CASSQDRGVDGGYTF
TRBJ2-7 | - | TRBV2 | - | TGTGCCAGCAGTCAAGTTCGACTAGTGGGCTACGAGCAGTACTTC | CASSQVRLVGYEQYF
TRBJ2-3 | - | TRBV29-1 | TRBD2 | TGCAGCGTTGCCCTCCGCGGACTAGCGGGGTCTACAGATACGCAGTATTTT | CSVALRGLAGSTDTQYF
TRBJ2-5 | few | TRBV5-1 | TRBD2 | TGCGCCAGCAGCTTGAATTATGGGACTAGGGGGGAGACCCAGTACTTC | CASSLNYGTRGETQYF
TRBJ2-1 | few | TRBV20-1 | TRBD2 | TGCAGTGCTAGAGCCTCAAGGGCGGGAGCATCCTACAATGAGCAGTTCTTC | CSARASRAGASYNEQFF
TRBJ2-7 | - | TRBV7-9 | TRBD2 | TGTGCCAGCAGCACCCCGAGCGGGAGCCCCTACGAGCAGTACTTC | CASSTPSGSPYEQYF
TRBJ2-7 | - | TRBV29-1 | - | TGCAGCGTGTCCGGGCCTTCCTACGAGCAGTACTTC | CSVSGPSYEQYF
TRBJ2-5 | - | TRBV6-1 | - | TGTGCCAGCAACGTCAACGTTGGGGAGACCCAGTACTTC | CASNVNVGETQYF